This T cell receptor (beta chain) is drawn from a study of cytomegalovirus exposure and HLA in healthy donors. Study observations and caveats: Listed as cytomegalovirus-associated were 150 or so TCR beta chains. A missense variant in DCLRE1C was later tied to TCR beta V- and J-gene trimming.

This PCR relied on a set of 60 Vbeta primers and 13 Jbeta primers. TCRdb keeps only in-frame clones here, not all; method: immunoSEQ multiplex PCR. Of 110,000 or so clones listed, roughly 76% are singletons. Germline-derived CDR1 and CDR2 are SSHAT and FNYEAQ (reference sequence). The CDR3 length is 17 residues. The V and J ends lost 5 bases and 7 bases, in that order; junction bases with no gene match: 18. Of note for this clone: Its antigen is not identified.

Sample: PBMCs. This receptor was taken from a man aged 45 to 65 in good health and CMV-seropositive. The chain uses TRBV7-7 and TRBJ2-5; 8 bases match TRBD2. CDR3 sequence (DNA): TGTGCCAGCAGCACCGGACTGGGCGGGGGGTCCCGGGGGACCCAGTACTTC. Protein sequence: CASSTGLGGGSRGTQYF.